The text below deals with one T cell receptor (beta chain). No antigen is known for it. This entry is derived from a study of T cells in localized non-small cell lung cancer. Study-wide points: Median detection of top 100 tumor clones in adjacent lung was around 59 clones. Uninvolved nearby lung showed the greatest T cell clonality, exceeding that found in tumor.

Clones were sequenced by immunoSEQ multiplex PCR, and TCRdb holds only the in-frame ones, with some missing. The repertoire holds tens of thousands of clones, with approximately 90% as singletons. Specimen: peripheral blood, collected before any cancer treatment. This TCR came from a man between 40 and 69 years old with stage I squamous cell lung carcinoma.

Here the CDR3 DNA reads TGTGCCAGCAGTTTACAGGGGGCCGAGCAGTACTTC. Residues: CASSLQGAEQYF. This sequence joins TRBV11-2 and TRBJ2-7; 9 positions match TRBD1. Germline V gene lookup returns CDR1 SGHAT and CDR2 FQNNGV. The ends lost 6 bases at V and 6 bases at J; junction bases unmatched: 3. This CDR3 is built from 12 residues.